A selection of T cell receptor beta chains follows, all from one sample in a study of T cell changes during pregnancy in multiple sclerosis. Sequenced by immunoSEQ multiplex PCR; TCRdb stores in-frame clones only, minus some. The sample records under 55,000 clones, 90% to 95% being singletons. This sample comprised CD8+ T cells from peripheral blood mononuclear cells, obtained after pregnancy. Source of these receptors: a female donor with multiple sclerosis, enrolled in a pregnancy study. Both conserved end residues are part of each CDR3. The D gene is left open where the match is weak. Clone size is stated in some rows and not others, as once, few, many or a class when expanded.

DNA: TGTGCCAGCAGCAAGGGGGGCGGGGGAACTGAAGCTTTCTTT; CDR3: CASSKGGGGTEAFF; D: .; size: few; length: 14; J: TRBJ1-1; V: TRBV27
DNA: TGCAGCGTTAGCAACACTGAAGCTTTCTTT; CDR3: CSVSNTEAFF; D: .; size: .; length: 10; J: TRBJ1-1; V: TRBV29-1
DNA: TGTGCCAGCAGCAATTGGGACAGGGGAAATGAGCAGTTCTTC; CDR3: CASSNWDRGNEQFF; D: .; size: .; length: 14; J: TRBJ2-1; V: TRBV21-1
DNA: TGTGCCAGCACCCCGGTGGGGGAGGGTCTTGAAGCTTTCTTT; CDR3: CASTPVGEGLEAFF; D: .; size: few; length: 14; J: TRBJ1-1; V: TRBV13
DNA: TGTGCCAGCAGAAGTCTCAGGGAGCAGTTCTTC; CDR3: CASRSLREQFF; D: .; size: once; length: 11; J: TRBJ2-1; V: TRBV7-9
DNA: TGCGCCAGCAGCCAGCTCCTTAGCGGTGAGCAGTTCTTC; CDR3: CASSQLLSGEQFF; D: .; size: .; length: 13; J: TRBJ2-1; V: TRBV4-1
DNA: TGTGCCAGCAGTAAACAAATCGGGACTAGCGGGGGGGAAGAGACCCAGTACTTC; CDR3: CASSKQIGTSGGEETQYF; D: TRBD2; size: once; length: 18; J: TRBJ2-5; V: TRBV2
DNA: TGCGCCAGCAGCCAGTACCCTAGCGACTACACCAATCAAGAGACCCAGTACTTC; CDR3: CASSQYPSDYTNQETQYF; D: .; size: .; length: 18; J: TRBJ2-5; V: TRBV4-1
DNA: TGTGCCAGCAGTGCGACTAGCGGGGGGCTCCAAGAGACCCAGTACTTC; CDR3: CASSATSGGLQETQYF; D: TRBD2; size: .; length: 16; J: TRBJ2-5; V: TRBV6-1
DNA: TGTGCCATCAGTGAGTCAGAGAGGGTTATCGATTCACCCCTCCACTTT; CDR3: CAISESERVIDSPLHF; D: .; size: .; length: 16; J: TRBJ1-6; V: TRBV10-3
DNA: TGTGCCAGCAGTTTATCCTCGGCGGGGTATGGCTACACCTTC; CDR3: CASSLSSAGYGYTF; D: .; size: .; length: 14; J: TRBJ1-2; V: TRBV27
DNA: TGTGCCAGCACCCCGACAGCCGTGAACACCGGGGAGCTGTTTTTT; CDR3: CASTPTAVNTGELFF; D: .; size: .; length: 15; J: TRBJ2-2; V: TRBV2
DNA: TGCAGCGTTGAACTAGCGGAAGAGACCCAGTACTTC; CDR3: CSVELAEETQYF; D: TRBD2; size: .; length: 12; J: TRBJ2-5; V: TRBV29-1
DNA: TGTGCCAGCAGTGTCGGGAGAGACACTGAAGCTTTCTTT; CDR3: CASSVGRDTEAFF; D: .; size: .; length: 13; J: TRBJ1-1; V: TRBV25-1
DNA: TGCGCCAGCAGCTTGGATCCGGACAGGGCCTTTAATGGCTACACCTTC; CDR3: CASSLDPDRAFNGYTF; D: TRBD1; size: .; length: 16; J: TRBJ1-2; V: TRBV5-1
DNA: TGCGCCAGCAGCCAAGTTCCAGGGGAAGGGGAAAAACTGTTTTTT; CDR3: CASSQVPGEGEKLFF; D: .; size: .; length: 15; J: TRBJ1-4; V: TRBV4-1
DNA: TGTGCCAGCAGTTACTCGAAGGCGGGAGAGCAGTTCTTC; CDR3: CASSYSKAGEQFF; D: .; size: .; length: 13; J: TRBJ2-1; V: TRBV6-5
DNA: TGTGCCAGCAGCCCTTTAGCGGGGGGGCCATGGGACAATGAGCAGTTCTTC; CDR3: CASSPLAGGPWDNEQFF; D: TRBD2; size: .; length: 17; J: TRBJ2-1; V: TRBV7-8
DNA: TGTGCCAGCAGCTTAGAGGGGGCCAGGGGCACTGAAGCTTTCTTT; CDR3: CASSLEGARGTEAFF; D: TRBD1; size: .; length: 15; J: TRBJ1-1; V: TRBV7-9
DNA: TGTGCAATCCTCGACAGGGCCGGTGGCTACACCTTC; CDR3: CAILDRAGGYTF; D: TRBD1; size: .; length: 12; J: TRBJ1-2; V: TRBV7-9
DNA: TGTGCCAGCAGCATCCGGGACAGGGAAATGAGGAGTGAAGACACTGAAGCTTTCTTT; CDR3: CASSIRDREMRSEDTEAFF; D: TRBD1; size: .; length: 19; J: TRBJ1-1; V: TRBV13
DNA: TGTGCCTGGAGCGACGGGACAGGGCGTCCTGAAGCTTTCTTT; CDR3: CAWSDGTGRPEAFF; D: TRBD1; size: .; length: 14; J: TRBJ1-1; V: TRBV30
DNA: TGTGCCAGCAGCTTAGTGGACACGAACACTGAAGCTTTCTTT; CDR3: CASSLVDTNTEAFF; D: .; size: once; length: 14; J: TRBJ1-1; V: TRBV7-8
DNA: TGTGCCAGCAGCCCCGGGGGAGGTACTGAAGCTTTCTTT; CDR3: CASSPGGGTEAFF; D: .; size: .; length: 13; J: TRBJ1-1; V: TRBV9
DNA: TGTGCCAGCAGTTACTCGGGACAGTACAATGAGCAGTTCTTC; CDR3: CASSYSGQYNEQFF; D: TRBD1; size: .; length: 14; J: TRBJ2-1; V: TRBV6-6
DNA: TGCAGCGTTGAGTCGGGGAACTTTTATGGCTACACCTTC; CDR3: CSVESGNFYGYTF; D: .; size: .; length: 13; J: TRBJ1-2; V: TRBV29-1
DNA: TGTGCCAGCAGCCTAGGGACAGGGGGTTTGGAGACCCAGTACTTC; CDR3: CASSLGTGGLETQYF; D: TRBD1; size: .; length: 15; J: TRBJ2-5; V: TRBV13
DNA: TGTGCCAGCAGTTCTAGGGGCCAGACGGTGAACACTGAAGCTTTCTTT; CDR3: CASSSRGQTVNTEAFF; D: .; size: .; length: 16; J: TRBJ1-1; V: TRBV28
DNA: TGTGCCAGTAGTGCAGGACAGCACAATGAGCAGTTCTTC; CDR3: CASSAGQHNEQFF; D: .; size: .; length: 13; J: TRBJ2-1; V: TRBV19
DNA: TGTGCCAGTAGTCCCCGGACAGCCAGGTATGGCTACACCTTC; CDR3: CASSPRTARYGYTF; D: .; size: .; length: 14; J: TRBJ1-2; V: TRBV19
DNA: TGTGCCAGCAGCTCGAGCGGGGCCCCTTACAATGAGCAGTTCTTC; CDR3: CASSSSGAPYNEQFF; D: TRBD2; size: .; length: 15; J: TRBJ2-1; V: TRBV11-2
DNA: TGTGCCAGCAGTGAGGGGGCGACTAATCAGCCCCAGCATTTT; CDR3: CASSEGATNQPQHF; D: .; size: .; length: 14; J: TRBJ1-5; V: TRBV2
DNA: TGTGCCAGCAGCCCAAGGTCCACAGGGGGCGCTGAACACGGGGAGCTGTTTTTT; CDR3: CASSPRSTGGAEHGELFF; D: TRBD1; size: .; length: 18; J: TRBJ2-2; V: TRBV11-3
DNA: TGTGCCTGGAGTGTAGGTACTAGCAGCGGGGAGCTGTTTTTT; CDR3: CAWSVGTSSGELFF; D: .; size: .; length: 14; J: TRBJ2-2; V: TRBV30
DNA: TGTGCCAGCAGCCAAGTAGACAGAGAAGCTTTCTTT; CDR3: CASSQVDREAFF; D: .; size: .; length: 12; J: TRBJ1-1; V: TRBV4-2
DNA: TGTGCCAGCAGCGGGCGCCCGGGACTAGCTAGAGATACGCAGTATTTT; CDR3: CASSGRPGLARDTQYF; D: TRBD2; size: .; length: 16; J: TRBJ2-3; V: TRBV9
DNA: TGTGCCAGCAGCTTAGGCGGGGGGAGCTCCTACGAGCAGTACTTC; CDR3: CASSLGGGSSYEQYF; D: TRBD2; size: .; length: 15; J: TRBJ2-7; V: TRBV7-9
DNA: TGTGCCAGCAGCTTAGAAGGGGACACCTATAATGAAAAACTGTTTTTT; CDR3: CASSLEGDTYNEKLFF; D: .; size: .; length: 16; J: TRBJ1-4; V: TRBV7-6
DNA: TGTGCCAGCAGCTTCCAGCGATCCTACGAGCAGTACTTC; CDR3: CASSFQRSYEQYF; D: .; size: .; length: 13; J: TRBJ2-7; V: TRBV5-8
DNA: TGTGCCAGCAGCACCGGGACAGGGTCGATGAACACTGAAGCTTTCTTT; CDR3: CASSTGTGSMNTEAFF; D: TRBD1; size: .; length: 16; J: TRBJ1-1; V: TRBV27
DNA: TGTGCCAGCAGCGTTTATAGCGGATCGGCAGATACGCAGTATTTT; CDR3: CASSVYSGSADTQYF; D: .; size: .; length: 15; J: TRBJ2-3; V: TRBV9
DNA: TGTGCCAGCACCTCGAACGGGGAAGAGACCCAGTACTTC; CDR3: CASTSNGEETQYF; D: .; size: .; length: 13; J: TRBJ2-5; V: TRBV5-4
DNA: TGTGCCAGCAGTGCCCTGGAGGGGATAGATTCACCCCTCCACTTT; CDR3: CASSALEGIDSPLHF; D: .; size: .; length: 15; J: TRBJ1-6; V: TRBV6-5
DNA: TGTGCCAGCAGAACGCCCGGACAGGGGATAGGGACCCAGTACTTC; CDR3: CASRTPGQGIGTQYF; D: TRBD1; size: .; length: 15; J: TRBJ2-5; V: TRBV7-2
DNA: TGTGCCAGCAGTGAGGTTATCACGGGGGGCCTCTCACCCTACGAGCAGTACTTC; CDR3: CASSEVITGGLSPYEQYF; D: .; size: .; length: 18; J: TRBJ2-7; V: TRBV2
DNA: TGTGCTAGTGGTTTCAGCGGGGAGGGAGCCACCGGGGAGCTGTTTTTT; CDR3: CASGFSGEGATGELFF; D: TRBD2; size: .; length: 16; J: TRBJ2-2; V: TRBV12-5
DNA: TGTGCCAGCAGCGTAGACAAAGGACTTAGCTCTGGGGCCAACGTCCTGACTTTC; CDR3: CASSVDKGLSSGANVLTF; D: .; size: .; length: 18; J: TRBJ2-6; V: TRBV9
DNA: TGTGCCAGCAGTGAATCCCCCCGGGACTACAACGATCAGCCCCAGCATTTT; CDR3: CASSESPRDYNDQPQHF; D: .; size: .; length: 17; J: TRBJ1-5; V: TRBV6-1
DNA: TGTGCCAGCAGCTTAGGGTGGGGGGAAGGCAATCAGCCCCAGCATTTT; CDR3: CASSLGWGEGNQPQHF; D: .; size: .; length: 16; J: TRBJ1-5; V: TRBV7-8
DNA: TGTGCCAGCAGTGACGCTGGCAGCAATGAGCAGTTCTTC; CDR3: CASSDAGSNEQFF; D: .; size: .; length: 13; J: TRBJ2-1; V: TRBV6-4
DNA: TGCGCCAGCAGCCAAGTTGGGGGCGCAGGTGGCTACACCTTC; CDR3: CASSQVGGAGGYTF; D: .; size: .; length: 14; J: TRBJ1-2; V: TRBV4-1
DNA: TGCAGCGTTGAGCTGTCAGGAATTGCTTTCTTT; CDR3: CSVELSGIAFF; D: .; size: few; length: 11; J: TRBJ1-1; V: TRBV29-1